Listed here are 9 T cell receptor beta chains from one sample, sequenced in a study of identifying expanded T cells in peripheral blood. Data came from immunoSEQ multiplex PCR; TCRdb stores just in-frame clones and leaves some out. The data hold approximately 110,000 clones, with around 88% observed a single time. The sequenced sample consisted of blood. Receptors were obtained from a person aged 18 to 75 in good health.

This chain uses TRBV7-2 with TRBJ1-2; D ambiguous. The CDR3 totals 15 residues. Trimming cost V 1 base and J 4 bases, with 13 bases left between them. From germline, CDR1 is SGHTA and CDR2 FQGNSA. The CDR3 DNA is TGTGCCAGCAGCTTAGGGGAAGGCAGAGTCTATGGCTACACCTTC. Translating it yields CASSLGEGRVYGYTF.

This chain connects TRBV7-3 to TRBJ1-6; 7 nucleotides agree with TRBD1. With 4 bases clipped from V and 7 bases from J, the junction kept 7 bases outside the gene matches. The CDR3 spans 15 residues. The germline V gene encodes CDR1 SGHTA and CDR2 FQGTGA. The CDR3 nucleotides read TGTGCCAGCAGCTCCCAGGGACAGACAAATTCACCCCTCCACTTT. It translates to CASSSQGQTNSPLHF.

The chain is built from TRBV5-5 and TRBJ1-5, with D uncertain. The CDR3 spans 13 residues. Germline assignment: CDR1 SGHKS and CDR2 YYEKEE (reference sequence). The V gene lost 0 bases and the J gene lost 5 bases, with 6 bases spanning the gap. In DNA, the CDR3 is TGTGCCAGCAGCTTGGAGTACCATCAGCCCCAGCATTTT. Protein sequence: CASSLEYHQPQHF.

This clone was seen just once. J is TRBJ1-3 and V is TRBV7-9, with 7 bases fitting TRBD1. The length of the CDR3 is 16 residues. CDR1 and CDR2 from the germline V gene are SEHNR and FQNEAQ (reference sequence). V was clipped by 5 bases and J by 0 bases; unmatched bases: 7. The CDR3 is CASSPWDSYSGNTIYF. The CDR3 coding sequence is TGTGCCAGCAGCCCGTGGGACAGCTACTCTGGAAACACCATATATTTT.

This chain connects TRBV6-4 to TRBJ2-3; 9 bases match TRBD2. The J segment lost 4 bases and the V segment lost 0 bases, leaving 11 bases of the junction unmatched. Per germline, CDR1 MRHNA and CDR2 SNTAGT. This CDR3 comprises 18 residues. The CDR3: CASSDSGTSNQGADTQYF. CDR3 coding DNA: TGTGCCAGCAGTGACTCGGGGACTAGCAACCAGGGGGCAGATACGCAGTATTTT.

The J gene is TRBJ1-3, the V gene TRBV7-8; D gene uncertain. The CDR3 sequence is 14 residues long. Trimming took off 6 bases at V and 2 bases at J, with 11 bases between the two ends. Germline lookup yields CDR1 SGHVS and CDR2 FQNEAQ. CDR3 sequence reads: CASRSQSTGNTIYF. CDR3 DNA sequence: TGTGCCAGCAGGTCCCAGAGTACTGGAAACACCATATATTTT.

The rearrangement joins TRBV11-2 to TRBJ1-5; TRBD1 is a possible D gene (5 bases). CDR3 length equals 15 residues. The germline V gene has CDR1 SGHAT and CDR2 FQNNGV. Trimming took 5 bases from V and 3 from J, leaving 14 bases between them. The CDR3: CASSAGGSLNQPQHF. As DNA, the CDR3 is TGTGCCAGCAGCGCGGGGGGGTCACTCAATCAGCCCCAGCATTTT.

This clone was observed a few times. The rearrangement joins TRBV5-6 to TRBJ1-6, with D possibly matching TRBD1 (5 bases). The CDR3 length is 13 residues. The V end was cut by 4 bases, the J end by 3 bases, with 5 bases between. CDR1 and CDR2 from the germline V gene are SGHDT and YYEEEE. DNA for the CDR3: TGTGCCAGCAGCGACAGCTATAATTCACCCCTCCACTTT. Its protein is CASSDSYNSPLHF.

This clone has just one count. The rearrangement uses TRBV7-2 and TRBJ1-3; D gene unclear. In germline, CDR1 is SGHTA, CDR2 FQGNSA. The V end was cut by 5 bases, the J end by 4 bases, with 6 bases between. The CDR3 has 12 residues. The CDR3 loop reads CASSAQGNTIYF. CDR3 bases: TGTGCCAGCAGCGCGCAGGGAAACACCATATATTTT.